This T cell receptor (beta chain) was documented in a study of PD-1 blockade in classical Hodgkin lymphoma. The study's findings and limits: TCR diversity rose significantly by C4D1 in CD4+ but not CD8+ cells. Individuals who commenced nivolumab within less than 1 year of ASCT were excluded.

The data were produced by immunoSEQ multiplex PCR, yet TCRdb's version contains in-frame clones alone and is incomplete. The table shows 130,000 to 150,000 clones, with under 85% occurring only once. V was cut by 2 bases and J by 4 bases, with 8 bases left in between. CDR1 is ENHRY, CDR2 SYGVKD, per germline. This CDR3 is 14 amino acids long. Brentuximab vedotin exposure varied, and every patient relapsed after autologous stem cell transplantation. This clone was seen a handful of times. The antigen is undetermined. J is TRBJ2-2 and V is TRBV10-3; tentatively, D is TRBD1 (6 bases). This receptor was obtained from a human donor with classical Hodgkin lymphoma. The source material was peripheral blood mononuclear cells (PBMCs), sampled before the second cycle of nivolumab. Here the CDR3 reads CAISETGITGELFF. CDR3 DNA: TGTGCCATCAGTGAGACAGGGATCACCGGGGAGCTGTTTTTT.